The rows below give T cell receptor beta chains drawn from one sample of a study of blood T cells in healthy people across ages. Using its own MiXCR run on the 5' RACE reads, TCRdb lists one record per CDR3 protein. Here the sample spans around 600,000 distinct CDR3 sequences, roughly 43% being singletons. Specimen: blood. The receptors were gathered from a man older than 75 in good health. Both conserved end residues are part of each CDR3. Each record gives: V gene, D gene, CDR3 length, clone size, J gene, CDR3 DNA, CDR3 protein. D genes are given only for firm matches. Some rows have no size entry. The others give once, few or many, or a class for an expanded clone.

TRBV5-5	.	13	.	TRBJ2-1	TGTGCCAGCAGCTTATGGGGGAAGAATGAGCAGTTCTTC	CASSLWGKNEQFF
TRBV7-8	.	14	.	TRBJ2-2	TGTGCCAGCAGCGGACAGTCGAACACCGGGGAGCTGTTTTTT	CASSGQSNTGELFF
TRBV7-2	.	15	.	TRBJ1-6	TGTGCCAGCAGCTTAGGGGCCGGGGCCCCTTCACCCCTCCACTTT	CASSLGAGAPSPLHF
TRBV6-6	.	16	many	TRBJ2-1	TGTGCCAGCAGTTACGGGGGACGGGGCGCCTACAATGAGCAGTTCTTC	CASSYGGRGAYNEQFF
TRBV5-1	.	15	.	TRBJ1-2	TGCGCCAGCAGCCCCCGATACGAGTCTAACTATGGCTACACCTTC	CASSPRYESNYGYTF
TRBV20-1	.	13	.	TRBJ1-2	TGCAGTGCTAGAGATCCCCAGGGCACGGGCTACACCTTC	CSARDPQGTGYTF
TRBV7-2	.	17	.	TRBJ1-4	TGTGCCAGCAGCTTAGATCCGGGACCGCCCGTGGGGGAAAAACTGTTTTTT	CASSLDPGPPVGEKLFF
TRBV28	.	16	.	TRBJ2-5	TGTGCCAGCAGTCTTACTCCTGGGGGAGTAGGAGAGACCCAGTACTTC	CASSLTPGGVGETQYF
TRBV6-2/TRBV6-3	TRBD1	16	.	TRBJ1-5	TGTGCCAGCAGTTACGGAGGGGGCTCGGGAGGGCAGCCCCAGCATTTT	CASSYGGGSGGQPQHF
TRBV7-2	TRBD2	20	.	TRBJ2-2	TGTGCCAGCAGCAAGGGAGGGCTTAGCGTACTGACATCGAACACCGGGGAGCTGTTTTTT	CASSKGGLSVLTSNTGELFF
TRBV14	TRBD1	14	.	TRBJ2-7	TGTGCCAGCAGCCGTAGACAGGGGACCTACGAGCAGTACTTC	CASSRRQGTYEQYF
TRBV10-3	TRBD2	16	.	TRBJ2-7	TGTGCCATCAGTGAGTCACTAGCGGGGGTGATCAATGAGCAGTACTTC	CAISESLAGVINEQYF
TRBV10-3	.	13	.	TRBJ2-7	TGTGCCACTAAAGGGGCTGCCGACCGCGAGCAGTACTTC	CATKGAADREQYF
TRBV14	.	15	.	TRBJ1-1	TGTGCCAGCAGCCAAGATGAGTTACTGAACACTGAAGCTTTCTTT	CASSQDELLNTEAFF
TRBV9	.	14	few	TRBJ2-1	TGTGCCAGCAGCGAGCCAGGGGCCCACAATGAGCAGTTCTTC	CASSEPGAHNEQFF
TRBV3-1	.	16	.	TRBJ1-1	TGTGCCAGCAGCCTCAATGCGGCAGGGGCCCCCTATGAAGCTTTCTTT	CASSLNAAGAPYEAFF
TRBV29-1	.	15	.	TRBJ2-7	TGCAGCGTTGACGCCACAGGGAGGGGATCCTACGAGCAGTACTTC	CSVDATGRGSYEQYF
TRBV20-1	.	15	.	TRBJ1-1	TGCAGTGCCAGGAGGGACACCACATTGAACACTGAAGCTTTCTTT	CSARRDTTLNTEAFF
TRBV29-1	.	12	few	TRBJ1-6	TGCAGCGTTGGAATCGAGGGATCACCCCTCCACTTT	CSVGIEGSPLHF
TRBV24-1	TRBD2	16	.	TRBJ2-5	TGTGCCACCAGTGACAATCGGGGGGGCCATGCCAATGAGCAGTACTTC	CATSDNRGGHANEQYF
TRBV29-1	TRBD2	14	.	TRBJ2-1	TGCAGCGTTGCCCGAGCGGGAGGTAACAATGAGCAGTTCTTC	CSVARAGGNNEQFF
TRBV20-1	.	13	.	TRBJ2-7	TGCAGTGCTAGAGTCGACCCCCTGGGCGAGCAGTACTTC	CSARVDPLGEQYF
TRBV7-9	TRBD1	15	many	TRBJ1-2	TGTGCCAGCAGCGGGGATGGGACAGGAATGAGTGGCTACACCTTC	CASSGDGTGMSGYTF